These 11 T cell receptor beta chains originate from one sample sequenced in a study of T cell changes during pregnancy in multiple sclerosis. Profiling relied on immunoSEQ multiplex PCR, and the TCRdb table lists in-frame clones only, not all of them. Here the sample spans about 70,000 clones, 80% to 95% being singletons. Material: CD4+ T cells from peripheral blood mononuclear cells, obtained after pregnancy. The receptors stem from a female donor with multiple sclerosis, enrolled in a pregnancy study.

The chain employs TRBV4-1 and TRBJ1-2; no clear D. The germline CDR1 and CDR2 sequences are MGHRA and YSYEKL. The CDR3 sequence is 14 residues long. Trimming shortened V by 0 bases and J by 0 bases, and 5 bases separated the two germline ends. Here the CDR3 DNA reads TGCGCCAGCAGCCAAGAACGGTCTAACTATGGCTACACCTTC. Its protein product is CASSQERSNYGYTF.

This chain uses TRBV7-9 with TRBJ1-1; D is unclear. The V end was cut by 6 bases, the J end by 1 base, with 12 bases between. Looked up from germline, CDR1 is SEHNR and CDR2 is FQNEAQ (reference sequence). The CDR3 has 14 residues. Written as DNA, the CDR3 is TGTGCCAGCAGTCAGGTGGCTTCGAACACTGAAGCTTTCTTT. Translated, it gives CASSQVASNTEAFF. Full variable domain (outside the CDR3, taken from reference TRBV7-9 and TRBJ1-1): DTGVSQNPRHKITKRGQNVTFRCDPISEHNRLYWYRQTLGQGPEFLTYFQNEAQLEKSRLLSDRFSAERPKGSFSTLEIQRTEQGDSAMYLCASSQVASNTEAFFGQGTRLTVV.

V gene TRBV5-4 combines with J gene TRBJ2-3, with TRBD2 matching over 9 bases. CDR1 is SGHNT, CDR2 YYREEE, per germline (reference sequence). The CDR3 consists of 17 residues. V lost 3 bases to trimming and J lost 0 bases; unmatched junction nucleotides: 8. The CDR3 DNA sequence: TGTGCCAGCAGCTCCAGGCGGGGGGGGACTAGCACAGATACGCAGTATTTT. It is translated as CASSSRRGGTSTDTQYF.

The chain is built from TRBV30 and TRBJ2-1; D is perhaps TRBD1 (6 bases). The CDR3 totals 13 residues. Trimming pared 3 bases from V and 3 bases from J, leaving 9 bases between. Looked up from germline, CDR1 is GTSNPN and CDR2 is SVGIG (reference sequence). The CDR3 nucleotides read TGTGCCTGGAGCCGGGACAACTACAATGAGCAGTTCTTC. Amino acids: CAWSRDNYNEQFF. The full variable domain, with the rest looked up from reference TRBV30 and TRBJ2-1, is SQTIHQWPATLVQPVGSPLSLECTVEGTSNPNLYWYRQAAGRGLQLLFYSVGIGQISSEVPQNLSASRPQDRQFILSSKKLLLSDSGFYLCAWSRDNYNEQFFGPGTRLTVL.

In DNA, the CDR3 is TGCGCCAGCAGCTTGGGACAGTTATACACCGGGGAGCTGTTTTTT. Translation gives CASSLGQLYTGELFF. The chain joins TRBV5-1 to TRBJ2-2; D may be TRBD1 (5 bases). CDR3 length: 15 amino acids. CDR1 and CDR2 (germline): SGHRS, YFSETQ. The V end was cut by 0 bases, the J end by 3 bases, with 9 bases between.

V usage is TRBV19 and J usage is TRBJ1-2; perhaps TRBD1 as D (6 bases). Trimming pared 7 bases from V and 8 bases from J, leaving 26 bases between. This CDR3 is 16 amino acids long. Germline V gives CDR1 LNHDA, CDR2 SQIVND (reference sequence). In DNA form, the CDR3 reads TGTGCCAGTACTTCAAGGACAGCACCGATTGATGGGGGCTACACCTTC. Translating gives CASTSRTAPIDGGYTF.

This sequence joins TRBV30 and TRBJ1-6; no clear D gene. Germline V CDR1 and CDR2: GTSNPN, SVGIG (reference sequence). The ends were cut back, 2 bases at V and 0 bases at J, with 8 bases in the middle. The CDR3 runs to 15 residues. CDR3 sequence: CAWSPQYSYNSPLHF. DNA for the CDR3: TGTGCCTGGAGTCCCCAGTACTCCTATAATTCACCCCTCCACTTT.

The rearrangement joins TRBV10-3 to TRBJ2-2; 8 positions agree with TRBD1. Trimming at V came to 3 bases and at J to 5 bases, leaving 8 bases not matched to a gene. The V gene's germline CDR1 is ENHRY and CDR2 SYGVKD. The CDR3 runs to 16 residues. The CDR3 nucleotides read TGTGCCATCAGTGACCGAGACAGGGGCTTTACCGGGGAGCTGTTTTTT. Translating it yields CAISDRDRGFTGELFF.

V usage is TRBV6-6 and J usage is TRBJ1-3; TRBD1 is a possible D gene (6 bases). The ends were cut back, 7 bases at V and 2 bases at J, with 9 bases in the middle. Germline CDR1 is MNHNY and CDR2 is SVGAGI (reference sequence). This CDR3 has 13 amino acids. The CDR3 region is CASTYRAGNTIYF. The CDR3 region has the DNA TGTGCCAGCACCTACAGGGCTGGAAACACCATATATTTT.

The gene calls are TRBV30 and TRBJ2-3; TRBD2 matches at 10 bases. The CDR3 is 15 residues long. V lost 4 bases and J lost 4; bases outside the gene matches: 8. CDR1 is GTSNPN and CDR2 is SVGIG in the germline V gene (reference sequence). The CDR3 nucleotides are TGTGCCTGGAAGAGCGGGGGGGCCACGGCAGATACGCAGTATTTT. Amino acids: CAWKSGGATADTQYF.

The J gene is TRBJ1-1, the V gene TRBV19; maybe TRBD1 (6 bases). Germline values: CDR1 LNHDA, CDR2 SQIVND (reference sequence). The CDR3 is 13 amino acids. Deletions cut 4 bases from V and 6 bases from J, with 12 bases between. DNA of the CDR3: TGTGCCAGTAGTACACAGGGTCTCGCTGAAGCTTTCTTT. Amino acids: CASSTQGLAEAFF.